A selection of T cell receptor beta chains follows, all from one sample in a study of siplizumab effects on memory and regulatory T cells. The protocol was immunoSEQ multiplex PCR, while the TCRdb copy is restricted to in-frame clones and leaves out a portion. Of 100,000 or so clones in the sample, 75% to 95% were seen once. Sequencing used CD4+ T cells sorted from blood. The receptors come from a human donor in good health. Each CDR3 is given with its conserved first and last residue. The D gene is left open where the match is weak. Rows may omit the clone size; those that give it use once, few, many or a size class.

clone_size	v_call	d_call	j_call	cdr3_nt	cdr3_aa
-	TRBV14	-	TRBJ1-1	TGTGCCAGCAGCCTTACGACAGGCTTGAAGAACACTGAAGCTTTCTTT	CASSLTTGLKNTEAFF
-	TRBV6-4	-	TRBJ1-2	TGTGCCAGCAGTCCCGGGACATTTGGGCGCAGCTACACCTTC	CASSPGTFGRSYTF
-	TRBV7-8	TRBD1	TRBJ2-7	TGTGCCAGCAGCCCGCGACAGGGGCCCTCCTACGAGCAGTACTTC	CASSPRQGPSYEQYF
-	TRBV15	-	TRBJ2-3	TGTGCCACCAGCACGGAGGGGGTTTGGCAGTATTTT	CATSTEGVWQYF
-	TRBV6-1	-	TRBJ2-4	TGTGCCAGCACCCCTTCGACAGGACCGATTCAGTACTTC	CASTPSTGPIQYF
-	TRBV7-2	TRBD2	TRBJ2-7	TGTGCCAGCAGCGCGGGGGGAGCCTACGAGCAGTACTTC	CASSAGGAYEQYF
-	TRBV5-4	-	TRBJ1-1	TGTGCCAGCAGCTTGGCCACTGAAGCTTTCTTT	CASSLATEAFF
once	TRBV6-5	TRBD1	TRBJ2-7	TGTGCCAGCAGCCGCCCCGGGACAGAAGTTTACGAGCAGTACTTC	CASSRPGTEVYEQYF
-	TRBV7-2	TRBD1	TRBJ1-6	TGTGCCAGCAGCTCCAGGACAGGGAATTCACCCCTCCACTTT	CASSSRTGNSPLHF
few	TRBV2	-	TRBJ1-6	TGTGCCAGCAGTGAAGCGCTTCCAAATTCACCCCTCCACTTT	CASSEALPNSPLHF
-	TRBV7-6	-	TRBJ2-3	TGTGCCAGCAGCCAAGACAGAGGAGATACGCAGTATTTT	CASSQDRGDTQYF
-	TRBV11-2	TRBD1	TRBJ2-2	TGTGCCAGCAGCTTCCGGGACAGGGAAGCCGGGGAGCTGTTTTTT	CASSFRDREAGELFF
-	TRBV5-6	-	TRBJ2-1	TGTGCCAGCAGCTTGAGAATCGTCGCGAATGAGCAGTTCTTC	CASSLRIVANEQFF
once	TRBV7-6	TRBD2	TRBJ2-7	TGTGCCAGCAGCCGCGCTAGCGGGGGTTCCTACGAGCAGTACTTC	CASSRASGGSYEQYF